One sample yielded the 17 T cell receptor beta chains listed below, sequenced in a study of shared clonotypes between healthy human individuals. The method was immunoSEQ multiplex PCR; TCRdb's version includes in-frame clones alone and lacks a portion of them. The data contain around 600,000 clones, approximately 95% of them singletons. It was CD45RO-negative cells, positively selected for CCR7, that made up naive CD8 cells, with terminally differentiated effector memory CD45RA+ cells excluded. Source material: naive CD8+ T cells sorted from blood. These receptors all stem from a woman in her 30s in good health.

The V and J genes are TRBV19 and TRBJ1-1; the D is unclear. The CDR3 consists of 12 residues. V was cut by 7 bases and J by 7 bases, with 13 bases left in between. Germline V gene lookup returns CDR1 LNHDA and CDR2 SQIVND (reference sequence). The CDR3: CASTMGSREAFF. CDR3 sequence (DNA): TGTGCCAGTACAATGGGGAGTCGTGAAGCTTTCTTT.

The chain combines TRBV6-5 with TRBJ2-5, with TRBD2 matching over 9 bases. This CDR3 region has 13 residues. J lost 4 bases, V lost 5 bases, and 2 bases had no gene match. CDR1 and CDR2 (germline): MNHEY, SVGAGI. The CDR3 spells CASSAGGLETQYF. The CDR3 DNA follows: TGTGCCAGCAGTGCGGGAGGGCTAGAGACCCAGTACTTC.

Notes on this clone: Additional DNA sequences in this sample encode the identical CDR3. The chain has TRBV7-9 and TRBJ1-1, with 7 bases fitting TRBD1. The length of the CDR3 is 12 residues. The ends lost 1 base at V and 8 bases at J; junction bases unmatched: 1. Germline V gene lookup returns CDR1 SEHNR and CDR2 FQNEAQ (reference sequence). The CDR3 is CASSLGGGEAFF. CDR3 DNA: TGTGCCAGCAGCTTAGGAGGGGGCGAAGCTTTCTTT.

V usage is TRBV11-2 and J usage is TRBJ2-1; 10 bases align to TRBD2. CDR1 and CDR2 (germline): SGHAT, FQNNGV. The trim removed 1 base at V and 4 bases at J, leaving 1 base unmatched. CDR3 length equals 15 residues. The CDR3 loop reads CASSLASGSYNEQFF. The CDR3 bases are TGTGCCAGCAGCTTAGCTAGCGGGAGTTACAATGAGCAGTTCTTC. Filled out from reference TRBV11-2 and TRBJ2-1, the complete variable domain reads EAGVAQSPRYKIIEKRQSVAFWCNPISGHATLYWYQQILGQGPKLLIQFQNNGVVDDSQLPKDRFSAERLKGVDSTLKIQPAKLEDSAVYLCASSLASGSYNEQFFGPGTRLTVL.

The chain employs TRBV28 and TRBJ2-6, with a possible D match to TRBD1 (6 bases). Trimming left V 3 bases short and J 13 bases short, with 22 bases between. The CDR3 covers 16 residues. In germline, CDR1 is MDHEN, CDR2 SYDVKM. CDR3 in DNA: TGTGCCAGCAGTTTGGTACCGGCTGGGACACGGGCTGTCCTGACTTTC. Amino acid sequence: CASSLVPAGTRAVLTF.

This clone appeared once. The chain combines TRBV2 with TRBJ2-7; D unresolved. Trimming stripped 7 bases from V and 4 bases from J, with 8 bases between. The CDR3 length is 11 residues. Germline assignment: CDR1 SNHLY and CDR2 FYNNEI. The CDR3 sequence is CASNQNYEQYF. CDR3 bases: TGTGCCAGCAATCAGAATTACGAGCAGTACTTC.

The J gene is TRBJ1-5, the V gene TRBV5-8; TRBD1 matches at 7 bases. CDR3 size: 15 residues. The germline gives CDR1 SGHTS, CDR2 YDEGEE. With V trimmed by 10 bases and J by 0 bases, 10 bases remained unmatched. The DNA of the CDR3 is TGTGCCCCCGAAGGGGGCATCGATAGCAATCAGCCCCAGCATTTT. It translates to CAPEGGIDSNQPQHF.

The chain carries TRBV19 and TRBJ1-1; D possibly corresponds to TRBD1 (6 bases). Deletions cut 0 bases from V and 0 bases from J, with 14 bases between. The CDR3 covers 17 residues. Germline lookup yields CDR1 LNHDA and CDR2 SQIVND (reference sequence). CDR3 residues: CASSIDTGPRVNTEAFF. Here the CDR3 DNA reads TGTGCCAGTAGTATAGATACAGGGCCTCGGGTGAACACTGAAGCTTTCTTT.

This rearrangement joins TRBV15 to TRBJ2-7, with D tentatively TRBD2 (6 bases). The CDR3 spans 12 residues. The germline gives CDR1 LNHNV, CDR2 YYDKDF (reference sequence). V was shortened by 1 base and J by 6 bases, with 7 bases between the two germline ends. The CDR3 loop reads CATSRGGAEQYF. The CDR3 DNA is TGTGCCACCAGCAGAGGCGGGGCCGAGCAGTACTTC. Based on the CDR3 plus reference TRBV15 and TRBJ2-7, the full variable domain is DAMVIQNPRYQVTQFGKPVTLSCSQTLNHNVMYWYQQKSSQAPKLLFHYYDKDFNNEADTPDNFQSRRPNTSFCFLDIRSPGLGDTAMYLCATSRGGAEQYFGPGTRLTVT.

The gene calls are TRBV11-2 and TRBJ2-5, with TRBD2 as a possible D gene (5 bases). Looked up from germline, CDR1 is SGHAT and CDR2 is FQNNGV. This CDR3 is 16 amino acids long. The germline V and J ends were trimmed by 5 bases and 0 bases, with 16 bases remaining between them. In DNA form, the CDR3 reads TGTGCCAGCAGCGAATTGGGCGGGCCGTACCAAGAGACCCAGTACTTC. Residues: CASSELGGPYQETQYF.

Only one count was recorded for this clone. The chain combines TRBV6-1 with TRBJ2-1, with D maybe TRBD1 (5 bases). CDR1 is MNHNS, CDR2 SASEGT, per germline. The CDR3 has 13 amino acids. The V end lost 4 bases, the J end lost 8 bases, and 12 bases lay between the germline ends. The CDR3 coding sequence is TGTGCCAGCAGTGCTGGCAGGGTCGATGAGCAGTTCTTC. This encodes CASSAGRVDEQFF.

This clone was seen only a few times. The V and J genes are TRBV27 and TRBJ1-5; D is undetermined. The V end was cut by 0 bases, the J end by 5 bases, with 11 bases between. CDR3 size: 15 residues. The germline CDR1 and CDR2 sequences are MNHEY and SMNVEV (reference sequence). CDR3 DNA: TGTGCCAGCAGTTTATCCCTCGGCGGGGATCAGCCCCAGCATTTT. Encoded protein: CASSLSLGGDQPQHF.

This clone was seen only once. The chain has TRBV10-3 and TRBJ2-7; 8 bases are a match to TRBD1. The CDR3 is 14 residues long. V was pared by 3 bases and J by 2 bases, with 3 bases of the junction left unmatched. Germline lookup yields CDR1 ENHRY and CDR2 SYGVKD. The CDR3 nucleotides are TGTGCCATCAGTGACCCGGGACAGGCCTACGAGCAGTACTTC. Amino acid sequence: CAISDPGQAYEQYF.

This chain joins TRBV13 and TRBJ2-5; 7 bases map to TRBD2. The end of the DNA fits TRBJ2-7 better, so the J call may be wrong. Per the germline V gene, CDR1 is PRHDT and CDR2 is FYEKMQ (reference sequence). CDR3 length: 14 residues. CDR3 sequence (DNA): TGTGCCAGCAGCTTGCAGCGGGAAGACTACGAGCAGTACTTC. Its translation: CASSLQREDYEQYF.

The chain combines TRBV30 with TRBJ1-2; D unresolved. The CDR3 loop spans 12 amino acids. Germline CDR1 is GTSNPN and CDR2 is SVGIG (reference sequence). V was pared by 1 base and J by 3 bases, with 6 bases between. The CDR3 nucleotides are TGTGCCTGGAGTGGGGTTTACTATGGCTACACCTTC. This sequence encodes CAWSGVYYGYTF.

This sequence joins TRBV7-6 and TRBJ1-2; D possibly corresponds to TRBD1 (5 bases). Germline V gene data show CDR1 as SGHVS and CDR2 as FNYEAQ. V was pared by 0 bases and J by 4 bases, with 12 bases between. The CDR3 contains 15 residues. The CDR3 bases are TGTGCCAGCAGCTTAGCGACAGAGTCGTCCTATGGCTACACCTTC. Its translation: CASSLATESSYGYTF.

V and J are TRBV7-6 and TRBJ2-2; D possibly uses TRBD1 or TRBD2 (6 bases each). Trimming took 5 bases from V and 3 from J, leaving 22 bases between them. Germline CDR1 and CDR2: SGHVS and FNYEAQ. The length of the CDR3 is 18 residues. CDR3 sequence (DNA): TGTGCCAGCAGCACCGGGGGCCACCAGGGGCTGGACACCGGGGAGCTGTTTTTT. It translates to CASSTGGHQGLDTGELFF.